The rows below give T cell receptor beta chains drawn from one sample of a study of shared clonotypes between healthy human individuals. The method was immunoSEQ multiplex PCR; TCRdb's version includes in-frame clones alone and lacks a portion of them. This repertoire shows some 2.1 million clones, about 95% found once; its top ten account for roughly 1.1%. Material for sequencing was naive CD8+ T cells sorted from blood. Receptors were obtained from a man aged 18 to 29 in good health. Each CDR3 is given without its conserved first and last residue. A D gene is named only where the DNA matches it firmly. The listing skips clone size in some rows; elsewhere it reads once, few, many or a size class.

size: .
D: TRBD1
V: TRBV5-1
CDR3: ASSSRQGGDGNTIY

size: .
D: TRBD2
V: TRBV5-4
CDR3: ATLDRGGLSYEQY

size: .
D: .
V: TRBV28
CDR3: ASALSGDSYEQY

size: .
D: TRBD1
V: TRBV4-3
CDR3: ASSQGTGDYGGYT

size: .
D: .
V: TRBV4-3
CDR3: ASSQAHGGEQF

size: .
D: TRBD2
V: TRBV29-1
CDR3: SAGLAGDYTDTQY

size: .
D: .
V: TRBV27
CDR3: ASSLGRASSYNEQF

size: few
D: .
V: TRBV7-9
CDR3: ASSLGNQPQH

size: .
D: TRBD1
V: TRBV30
CDR3: AWSKGTGLNTGELF

size: .
D: TRBD2
V: TRBV7-9
CDR3: ASRQGLALTDTQY

size: .
D: TRBD2
V: TRBV7-8
CDR3: ASSLISGGAYSEQF

size: .
D: .
V: TRBV27
CDR3: ASSFGQNLGGYT

size: .
D: .
V: TRBV5-1
CDR3: ASSFDGTQETQY

size: .
D: TRBD2
V: TRBV7-9
CDR3: ASRPGLAGEDIQY

size: .
D: .
V: TRBV7-8
CDR3: ASSLRVADTQY

size: once
D: .
V: TRBV9
CDR3: ASSVATGAPYEQY

size: .
D: .
V: TRBV27
CDR3: ASSSRQEETQY

size: .
D: .
V: TRBV4-3
CDR3: ASSQVPENEQF

size: .
D: .
V: TRBV11-2
CDR3: ASRLWSAANEQF

size: .
D: .
V: TRBV12-5
CDR3: ASGLDTDFYEQY

size: .
D: .
V: TRBV25-1
CDR3: ASSESGETDTQY

size: .
D: .
V: TRBV9
CDR3: ASSALGTDTQY

size: few
D: .
V: TRBV4-2
CDR3: ASSQDHNTEAF

size: .
D: .
V: TRBV4-1
CDR3: ASSQVGGDTIY

size: .
D: .
V: TRBV27
CDR3: ASSFGPGVSQPQH

size: .
D: .
V: TRBV6-5
CDR3: ASSYSNLETQY

size: once
D: .
V: TRBV9
CDR3: ASSGGGFYEQY

size: few
D: .
V: TRBV6-4
CDR3: ASSDGSAVFQETQY

size: .
D: TRBD2
V: TRBV2
CDR3: ASSHLGEGHNEQF

size: .
D: TRBD2
V: TRBV19
CDR3: ASTPFEAGEFDIQY

size: .
D: .
V: TRBV6-1
CDR3: ASSEEGGGTVYEQY

size: .
D: .
V: TRBV21-1
CDR3: ASSKWANTEAF

size: .
D: .
V: TRBV9
CDR3: ASSVGPSLYEQY

size: .
D: .
V: TRBV19
CDR3: ASSIDEPPGEAF

size: .
D: .
V: TRBV7-8
CDR3: ASSTRRVDEQF

size: .
D: .
V: TRBV28
CDR3: ASSLRRGTQY

size: .
D: .
V: TRBV5-6
CDR3: ASSSGPLEQY

size: .
D: TRBD1
V: TRBV14
CDR3: ASSLPGQGIYEQY

size: .
D: .
V: TRBV7-9
CDR3: ASSPRETQY

size: .
D: TRBD1
V: TRBV2
CDR3: ASSRQGDEKLF

size: .
D: .
V: TRBV27
CDR3: ASSLDGSYEQF

size: .
D: TRBD2
V: TRBV7-9
CDR3: ASSPLAGVTDTQY

size: .
D: .
V: TRBV2
CDR3: ASSDTLGSNQPQH

size: .
D: .
V: TRBV4-3
CDR3: ASSQVWGGKETQY

size: large
D: .
V: TRBV15
CDR3: ATADSSYEQY

size: .
D: .
V: TRBV6-4
CDR3: ASSDAGRIEKLF

size: .
D: .
V: TRBV7-9
CDR3: ASSQGGHNEQF

size: once
D: .
V: TRBV27
CDR3: ASSFQAGAGAF

size: .
D: TRBD1
V: TRBV11-2
CDR3: ASSPDRGYTGELF

size: .
D: TRBD1
V: TRBV9
CDR3: ASSEGQGVSYEQY